Listed below are T cell receptor beta chains from one sample, sequenced in a study of T cell responses to AZD1222 COVID-19 vaccine. Clones were read by immunoSEQ multiplex PCR, and TCRdb kept only the in-frame ones, dropping some. The table lists 150,000 to 200,000 clones, less than 95% of them singletons, with 5% to 6.5% in the top ten. The specimen was peripheral blood, collected 28 days after the second AZD1222 dose. The receptor set was obtained from an adult who received the AZD1222 COVID-19 vaccine. The CDR3 runs from the conserved cysteine through the conserved F or W. D genes are given only for firm matches. Expanded clones get a size class; other rows say once, few or many, or leave the size out.

v_gene: TRBV5-5
j_gene: TRBJ2-4
d_gene: -
abundance: -
CDR3nt: TGTGCCAGCAGCACCCCACGGGGGTCCATCGCCAAAAACATTCAGTACTTC
CDR3aa: CASSTPRGSIAKNIQYF

v_gene: TRBV5-3
j_gene: TRBJ1-6
d_gene: TRBD1
abundance: -
CDR3nt: TGTGCCAGAAGCTATTTTCCTGGACAGGGCTTCGGTTCACCCCTCCACTTT
CDR3aa: CARSYFPGQGFGSPLHF

v_gene: TRBV21-1
j_gene: TRBJ2-7
d_gene: -
abundance: -
CDR3nt: TGTGCCAGCCGGAAGTACGAGGGGAAGTACTCCTTCGAGCAGTACTTC
CDR3aa: CASRKYEGKYSFEQYF

v_gene: TRBV7-9
j_gene: TRBJ1-1
d_gene: -
abundance: -
CDR3nt: TGTGCCAGCAGCTTGAGCAGGGACACTGAAGCTTTCTTT
CDR3aa: CASSLSRDTEAFF

v_gene: TRBV28
j_gene: TRBJ2-4
d_gene: -
abundance: -
CDR3nt: TGTGCCAGCAGTTTATCACAGGGTGGAAACATTCAGTACTTC
CDR3aa: CASSLSQGGNIQYF

v_gene: TRBV18
j_gene: TRBJ1-3
d_gene: -
abundance: -
CDR3nt: TGTGCCAGCTCACCAATCGACTCTGGAAACACCATATATTTT
CDR3aa: CASSPIDSGNTIYF

v_gene: TRBV12-3/TRBV12-4
j_gene: TRBJ2-7
d_gene: TRBD1
abundance: once
CDR3nt: TGTGCCACGGGACAGATCTACGAGCAGTACTTC
CDR3aa: CATGQIYEQYF

v_gene: TRBV18
j_gene: TRBJ2-2
d_gene: TRBD1
abundance: -
CDR3nt: TGTGCCAGCTCCGAGGGGGCCGACACCGGGGAGCTGTTTTTT
CDR3aa: CASSEGADTGELFF

v_gene: TRBV5-8
j_gene: TRBJ1-5
d_gene: TRBD1
abundance: -
CDR3nt: TGTGCCAGCAGCTTGGCCCGGGACAGCCATAGCAATCAGCCCCAGCATTTT
CDR3aa: CASSLARDSHSNQPQHF

v_gene: TRBV4-2
j_gene: TRBJ1-6
d_gene: -
abundance: -
CDR3nt: TGTGCCAGCAGCCAAGAACTGGTCCGAAATTCACCCCTCCACTTT
CDR3aa: CASSQELVRNSPLHF

v_gene: TRBV18
j_gene: TRBJ1-5
d_gene: -
abundance: -
CDR3nt: TGTGCCAGCTCACTATATAGCAATCAGCCCCAGCATTTT
CDR3aa: CASSLYSNQPQHF

v_gene: TRBV7-3
j_gene: TRBJ2-1
d_gene: -
abundance: few
CDR3nt: TGTGCCAGCAGCTTAGGGACTCTCTATGATCCCCAGTTCTTC
CDR3aa: CASSLGTLYDPQFF

v_gene: TRBV5-4
j_gene: TRBJ2-5
d_gene: -
abundance: -
CDR3nt: TGTGCCAGCAGCTCCGGAAGCCTATCCGACGTCGAGACCCAGTACTTC
CDR3aa: CASSSGSLSDVETQYF

v_gene: TRBV15
j_gene: TRBJ2-1
d_gene: -
abundance: -
CDR3nt: TGTGCCACCAGCCAATTAGGCGGGGCCGGGAATGAGCAGTTCTTC
CDR3aa: CATSQLGGAGNEQFF

v_gene: TRBV28
j_gene: TRBJ2-3
d_gene: -
abundance: -
CDR3nt: TGTGCCAGCAGTTTAACTTGGACAGATACGCAGTATTTT
CDR3aa: CASSLTWTDTQYF

v_gene: TRBV6-1
j_gene: TRBJ2-3
d_gene: TRBD2
abundance: -
CDR3nt: TGTGCCAGCAGTGACCCTCGGCTAGCGGGGGGAGATACGCAGTATTTT
CDR3aa: CASSDPRLAGGDTQYF

v_gene: TRBV9
j_gene: TRBJ2-1
d_gene: -
abundance: -
CDR3nt: TGTGCCAGCAGCGTAAGTTGGGGTGAGCAGTTCTTC
CDR3aa: CASSVSWGEQFF

v_gene: TRBV19
j_gene: TRBJ2-3
d_gene: -
abundance: -
CDR3nt: TGTGCCAGTAGCGCGAAGAGATCTTCCACAGATACGCAGTATTTT
CDR3aa: CASSAKRSSTDTQYF

v_gene: TRBV7-9
j_gene: TRBJ2-1
d_gene: TRBD2
abundance: -
CDR3nt: TGTGCCAGCAGCTCCCCCCGCGCGGGAGCCCCTTTCTCCTACAATGAGCAGTTCTTC
CDR3aa: CASSSPRAGAPFSYNEQFF

v_gene: TRBV18
j_gene: TRBJ1-5
d_gene: -
abundance: -
CDR3nt: TGTGCCAGCTCACAGGGGAATCAGCCCCAGCATTTT
CDR3aa: CASSQGNQPQHF

v_gene: TRBV3-1/TRBV3-2
j_gene: TRBJ1-4
d_gene: TRBD1
abundance: -
CDR3nt: TGTGCCAGCAGCCAACTCGACAGGGGAGGTGAAAAACTGTTTTTT
CDR3aa: CASSQLDRGGEKLFF

v_gene: TRBV7-2
j_gene: TRBJ1-4
d_gene: -
abundance: -
CDR3nt: TGTGCCAGCAGCTTAGGGAATGAAAAACTGTTTTTT
CDR3aa: CASSLGNEKLFF

v_gene: TRBV7-2
j_gene: TRBJ2-7
d_gene: -
abundance: -
CDR3nt: TGTGCCAGCAGCTTAGTCCTCGGGAGCTCCTACGAGCAGTACTTC
CDR3aa: CASSLVLGSSYEQYF

v_gene: TRBV2
j_gene: TRBJ2-2
d_gene: TRBD2
abundance: -
CDR3nt: TGTGCCAGCAGTGCGGCGGGGGGGCCGACCGGGGAGCTGTTTTTT
CDR3aa: CASSAAGGPTGELFF

v_gene: TRBV6-2/TRBV6-3
j_gene: TRBJ2-7
d_gene: -
abundance: -
CDR3nt: TGTGCCAGCAGTTACTCCTTCTCCTCCTACGAGCAGTACTTC
CDR3aa: CASSYSFSSYEQYF

v_gene: TRBV24-1
j_gene: TRBJ2-1
d_gene: TRBD2
abundance: -
CDR3nt: TGTGCCACCAGTGATTTCCCCGGACTAGCGGGATCCTACAATGAGCAGTTCTTC
CDR3aa: CATSDFPGLAGSYNEQFF

v_gene: TRBV7-3
j_gene: TRBJ2-1
d_gene: TRBD2
abundance: once
CDR3nt: TGTGCCAGCAGCCCTACTAGCGGGAGGGCTGCTGAGCAGTTCTTC
CDR3aa: CASSPTSGRAAEQFF

v_gene: TRBV19
j_gene: TRBJ1-4
d_gene: -
abundance: -
CDR3nt: TGTGCCAGTAGTATCCCCATGACAGGAGGTGAAAAACTGTTTTTT
CDR3aa: CASSIPMTGGEKLFF

v_gene: TRBV12-3/TRBV12-4
j_gene: TRBJ1-1
d_gene: -
abundance: once
CDR3nt: TGTGCCAGCAGTTTAGGGGGGACACCTGAAGCTTTCTTT
CDR3aa: CASSLGGTPEAFF

v_gene: TRBV18
j_gene: TRBJ1-4
d_gene: -
abundance: -
CDR3nt: TGTGCCAGCTCATCTCGGGAGGCATTTGGGGAAAAACTGTTTTTT
CDR3aa: CASSSREAFGEKLFF

v_gene: TRBV19
j_gene: TRBJ2-7
d_gene: -
abundance: many
CDR3nt: TGTGCCAGTAGTAGAATGGTTACCGACGAGCAGTACTTC
CDR3aa: CASSRMVTDEQYF

v_gene: TRBV7-3
j_gene: TRBJ2-1
d_gene: TRBD2
abundance: -
CDR3nt: TGTGCCAGCAGCTTAATTTCTAGCGGGGATGAGCAGTTCTTC
CDR3aa: CASSLISSGDEQFF

v_gene: TRBV5-1
j_gene: TRBJ2-1
d_gene: -
abundance: -
CDR3nt: TGCGCCAGCAGCTTGGGACGAAGCAATGAGCAGTTCTTC
CDR3aa: CASSLGRSNEQFF